This T cell receptor beta chain was sequenced in a study of T cells in Graves' hyperthyroidism and ophthalmopathy. Absence of ophthalmopathy progression within 18 months defined stable Graves' hyperthyroidism. Exclusion of a patient resulted from uncontrolled infection, other autoimmune disease, pregnancy or lactation. Study-wide results and limits: A 13 V-J signature model discriminated ophthalmopathy versus stable hyperthyroidism. Clonotypes that were expanded in thyroid above 0.001 mostly appeared in blood too.

With regard to this clonotype: Its specificity is not known.

The CDR3 regions of TCR beta were amplified from RNA transcripts. Primed by the HTBI set, a first-round RT-PCR was run on the TCR CDR3. From the multiplex PCR reads, TCRdb called clonotypes with MiXCR, one entry per CDR3 protein. The sample carries around 720,000 distinct CDR3 sequences, 30% to 40% recorded once. The CDR3 loop spans 13 amino acids. Germline lookup yields CDR1 SQVTM and CDR2 ANQGSEA. Trimming cost V 7 bases and J 4 bases; bases outside gene matches: 6. The sample comprised blood. The chain combines TRBV29-1 with TRBJ2-5; 10 bases fit TRBD1. The source is a woman between 40 and 50 years old with Graves' hyperthyroidism. The CDR3, as DNA: TGCAGCGCTAGGACAGGGGGAGGAGAGACCCAGTACTTC. Translating it yields CSARTGGGETQYF.